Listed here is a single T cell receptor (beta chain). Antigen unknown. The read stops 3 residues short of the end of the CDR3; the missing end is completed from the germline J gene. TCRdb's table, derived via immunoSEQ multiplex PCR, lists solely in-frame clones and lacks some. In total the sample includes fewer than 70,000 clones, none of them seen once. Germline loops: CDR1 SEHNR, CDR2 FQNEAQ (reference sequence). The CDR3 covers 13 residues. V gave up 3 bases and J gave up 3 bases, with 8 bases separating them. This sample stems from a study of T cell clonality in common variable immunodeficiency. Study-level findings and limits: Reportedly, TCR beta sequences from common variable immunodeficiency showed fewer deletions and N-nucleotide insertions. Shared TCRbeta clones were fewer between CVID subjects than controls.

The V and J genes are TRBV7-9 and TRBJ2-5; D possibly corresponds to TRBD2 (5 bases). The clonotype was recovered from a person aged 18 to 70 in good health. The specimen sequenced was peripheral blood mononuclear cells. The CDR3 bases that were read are TGTGCCAGCAGCTTTTTCGGGGAAGAGACC. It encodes CASSFFGEET. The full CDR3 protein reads CASSFFGEETQYF.